What follows are 2 T cell receptor beta chains derived from one specimen sequenced in a study of T cell repertoires in cytomegalovirus infection (dated by TCRdb to between 2018 and 2021). Their specific antigens are unknown. What the treatment or condition label conveys for this sample: in vitro stimulation with specific CMV peptide epitopes to enrich CMV-specific T cells. The run used an Illumina HiSeq 1500. TCRdb reanalyzed the raw reads on its own, using fastp at Q25 for trimming and MiXCR for clone calling, and kept in-frame beta chains. Entries that share a CDR3 protein sequence are merged under the most common genes and DNA. The sample contains about half a million distinct CDR3 sequences, about 42% of them found a single time. In total, the top ten clones hold about 39% of the sample. The sample in question was cultured PBMCs, obtained from culture after CMV antigen stimulation. These receptors came from a human donor in good health (CMV status not recorded). Some clones in this sample may be carry-over from other donors' samples.

The CDR3 DNA reads TGTGCCAGCAGCTTAGGATTCAATCAGCCCCAGCATTTT. This translates into CASSLGFNQPQHF. The chain combines TRBV11-2 with TRBJ1-5, with D hard to call. Per germline, CDR1 SGHAT and CDR2 FQNNGV. Trimming pared 1 base from V and 3 bases from J, leaving 4 bases between. This CDR3 is 13 amino acids long.

This clonotype appeared a few times. The chain employs TRBV7-2 and TRBJ1-2; tentatively, D is TRBD1 (5 bases). V was shortened by 6 bases and J by 1 base, with 9 bases between the two germline ends. The CDR3 covers 13 residues. Germline-derived CDR1 and CDR2 are SGHTA and FQGNSA. For the CDR3, the DNA is TGTGCCAGCAGAGGGGTAGATAACTATGGCTACACCTTC. This sequence encodes CASRGVDNYGYTF.